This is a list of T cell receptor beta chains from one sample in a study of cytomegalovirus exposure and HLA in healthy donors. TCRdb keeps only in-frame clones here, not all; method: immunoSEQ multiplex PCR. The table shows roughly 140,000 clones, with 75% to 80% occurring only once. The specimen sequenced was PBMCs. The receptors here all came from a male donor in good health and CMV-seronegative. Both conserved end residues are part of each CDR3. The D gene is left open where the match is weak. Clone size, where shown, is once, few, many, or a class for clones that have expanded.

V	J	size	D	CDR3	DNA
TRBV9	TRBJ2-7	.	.	CASSVLQQGILLGQYF	TGTGCCAGCAGCGTATTGCAACAGGGAATACTGCTGGGGCAGTACTTC
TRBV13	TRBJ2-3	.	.	CASSLDWQGADTQYF	TGTGCCAGCAGCTTAGATTGGCAGGGTGCAGATACGCAGTATTTT
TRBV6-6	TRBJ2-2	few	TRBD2	CASSRPSGAGTGELFF	TGTGCCAGCAGTCGTCCCAGCGGGGCGGGCACCGGGGAGCTGTTTTTT
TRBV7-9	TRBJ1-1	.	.	CASSNTGTEAFF	TGTGCCAGCAGCAACACAGGGACTGAAGCTTTCTTT
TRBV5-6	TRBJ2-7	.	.	CASSLGLLRGEQYF	TGTGCCAGCAGCTTGGGCTTGCTCCGAGGCGAGCAGTACTTC
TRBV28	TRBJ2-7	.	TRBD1	CASTPAPGQSYF	TGTGCCAGCACCCCGGCCCCGGGACAGTCATACTTC
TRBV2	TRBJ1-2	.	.	CASSEAGGRSVFRF	TGTGCCAGCAGTGAAGCTGGCGGCCGCTCGGTCTTCCGCTTC
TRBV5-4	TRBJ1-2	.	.	CASSSTAGYTF	TGTGCCAGCAGCTCGACAGCTGGCTACACCTTC
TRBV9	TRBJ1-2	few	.	CASSPRQAVNYGYTF	TGTGCCAGCAGCCCCAGACAAGCCGTAAACTATGGCTACACCTTC
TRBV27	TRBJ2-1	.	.	CASSPRRGVHNEQFF	TGTGCCAGCAGCCCTCGTCGCGGGGTACACAATGAGCAGTTCTTC
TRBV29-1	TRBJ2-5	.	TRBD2	CSAETSGGGETQYF	TGCAGCGCCGAAACTAGCGGGGGGGGAGAGACCCAGTACTTC
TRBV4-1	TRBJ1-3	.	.	CASSLGWDMGNAIYF	TGCGCCAGCAGCCTCGGATGGGACATGGGAAACGCCATATATTTT
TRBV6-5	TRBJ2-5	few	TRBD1	CASSSGQATAETQYF	TGTGCCAGCAGTTCGGGACAGGCGACCGCAGAGACCCAGTACTTC
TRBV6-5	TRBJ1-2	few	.	CASSYSAGIYYGYTF	TGTGCCAGCAGTTACTCGGCAGGGATATACTATGGCTACACCTTC
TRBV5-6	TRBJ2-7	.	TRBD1	CASSRTGNSYEQYF	TGTGCCAGCAGCCGGACAGGGAATTCCTACGAGCAGTACTTC
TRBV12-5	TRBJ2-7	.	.	CASGLVLAPRVVNYEQYF	TGTGCTAGTGGTTTGGTACTGGCCCCCAGGGTGGTTAACTACGAGCAGTACTTC
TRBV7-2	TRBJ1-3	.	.	CASSLNTLSGNTIYF	TGTGCCAGCAGCTTAAACACCCTCTCTGGAAACACCATATATTTT
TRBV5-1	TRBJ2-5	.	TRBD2	CASSLVPAGGGETQYF	TGCGCCAGCAGCTTGGTGCCAGCGGGAGGGGGGGAGACCCAGTACTTC
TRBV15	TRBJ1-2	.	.	CATSRDRSPNYGYTF	TGTGCCACCAGCAGAGACCGGAGCCCTAACTATGGCTACACCTTC
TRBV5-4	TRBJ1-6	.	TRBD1	CASSGGTGGEIYNSPLHF	TGTGCCAGCAGCGGTGGGACAGGGGGAGAAATTTATAATTCACCCCTCCACTTT
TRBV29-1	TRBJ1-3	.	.	CSVGGGGNTIYF	TGCAGCGTTGGCGGTGGGGGAAACACCATATATTTT
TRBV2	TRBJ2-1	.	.	CASARGGEQFF	TGTGCCAGCGCCAGGGGTGGTGAGCAGTTCTTC
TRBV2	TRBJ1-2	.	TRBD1	CASSGQGWDGYTF	TGTGCCAGCAGTGGACAGGGTTGGGATGGCTACACCTTC
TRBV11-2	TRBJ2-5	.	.	CASSQHGGRAETQYF	TGTGCCAGCAGCCAGCACGGGGGGCGCGCGGAGACCCAGTACTTC
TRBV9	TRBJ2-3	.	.	CASSVVASPTDTQYF	TGTGCCAGCAGCGTAGTAGCGAGCCCCACAGATACGCAGTATTTT
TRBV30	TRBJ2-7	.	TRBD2	CAWSTGLAGGIYEQYF	TGTGCCTGGAGTACCGGACTAGCGGGGGGAATTTACGAGCAGTACTTC
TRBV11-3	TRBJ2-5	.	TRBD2	CASSTRRTSSGETQYF	TGTGCCAGCAGCACTAGGAGGACTAGCTCGGGAGAGACCCAGTACTTC
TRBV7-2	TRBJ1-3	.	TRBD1	CASSSRQGPGNTIYF	TGTGCCAGCAGCTCCAGACAGGGCCCTGGAAACACCATATATTTT
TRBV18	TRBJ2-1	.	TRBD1	CASSPPGQGDVSEQFF	TGTGCCAGCTCACCCCCCGGACAGGGGGACGTCAGTGAGCAGTTCTTC
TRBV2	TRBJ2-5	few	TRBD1	CASSGDRGARETQYF	TGTGCCAGCAGTGGGGACAGGGGCGCCCGAGAGACCCAGTACTTC
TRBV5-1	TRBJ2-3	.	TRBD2	CASSLGLAGPDPRDTQYF	TGCGCCAGCAGCCTCGGACTAGCGGGCCCTGACCCCCGGGATACGCAGTATTTT
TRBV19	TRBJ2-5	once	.	CASSIYFQETQYF	TGTGCCAGTAGTATATATTTCCAAGAGACCCAGTACTTC
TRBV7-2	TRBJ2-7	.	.	CASSLMLGGPEQYF	TGTGCCAGCAGCTTAATGTTGGGAGGTCCCGAGCAGTACTTC
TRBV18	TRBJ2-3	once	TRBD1	CASTWTGPPSTDTQYF	TGTGCCAGCACTTGGACAGGTCCTCCTAGCACAGATACGCAGTATTTT
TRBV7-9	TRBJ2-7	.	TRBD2	CASSPRGLAGPYEQYF	TGTGCCAGCAGCCCGCGGGGGCTAGCGGGACCCTACGAGCAGTACTTC
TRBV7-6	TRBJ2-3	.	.	CASSLAGGWGDTQYF	TGTGCCAGCAGCTTAGCGGGGGGTTGGGGAGATACGCAGTATTTT
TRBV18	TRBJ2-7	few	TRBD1	CASSPDRGKSYEQYF	TGTGCCAGCTCACCGGACAGGGGGAAGTCCTACGAGCAGTACTTC